This T cell receptor beta chain was recorded in a study of chemoradiotherapy in HPV16-positive cancers (dated by TCRdb to 2021 to 2024). Regarding the research as a whole: Candidate HPV-specific T-cell clones and common TCR motifs were defined by functional T-cell assays performed on cells from two HPV16-positive patients. The study asked whether T-cell immunity against the HPV oncoproteins E6 and E7 changes during chemoradiotherapy and whether it affects survival. The candidate HPV-specific TCRs and motifs were subsequently tracked in TCR repertoires obtained from 86 patients with HPV-related cancers. What the authors observed across the whole study: Improved recurrence-free survival in HPV16-positive patients was associated with expansion of HPV-responsive T cells during chemoradiotherapy. The functional definition of HPV-specific T cells came from only a couple of HPV16-positive patients, and the survival association was reported for HPV16-positive patients. Expansion of candidate HPV-specific clones and E7-related TCR motifs was observed in the tumor microenvironment during treatment, whereas no such expansion was observed for non-HPV-specific T cells.

Repertoires were sampled repeatedly over the course of chemoradiotherapy so that clonal expansion in the tumor microenvironment could be followed. This clone came up a few times. There is no known antigen for this receptor. It has no much larger one-base neighbor in the sample; base qualities were not kept. Library creation used the immunoSEQ multiplex PCR assay. The immuneACCESS repertoire file appears here via TCRdb, limited to in-frame rearrangements. These files lack a portion of the clones; in checked studies, under half of the deficit traces to unresolved V genes, and the cause of the others is not known. The sample table lists several thousand clones, roughly 78% of them with a count of one. About 9.3% of the sample goes to the ten largest clones. From a lookup of the germline V gene, CDR1 and CDR2 are LGHNA and YNFKEQ. V is shortened by 3 bases, J by 5 bases, and the region joining them spans 11 bases. The CDR3 covers 14 residues, taking in both the cysteine and the phenylalanine. Only the CDR3 DNA stays, 42 bases, in frame from base 1.

The material sequenced was tumor tissue, taken from a patient who underwent chemoradiotherapy. This clonotype was obtained from a human donor with HPV-associated anogenital cancer. Recombination joined TRBV4-2 with TRBJ2-1, with the identity of the D gene unclear. The DNA sequence is as follows: TGTGCCAGCAGCCAGCTCGACTCAGACAATGAGCAGTTCTTC. Translated, it gives CASSQLDSDNEQFF.